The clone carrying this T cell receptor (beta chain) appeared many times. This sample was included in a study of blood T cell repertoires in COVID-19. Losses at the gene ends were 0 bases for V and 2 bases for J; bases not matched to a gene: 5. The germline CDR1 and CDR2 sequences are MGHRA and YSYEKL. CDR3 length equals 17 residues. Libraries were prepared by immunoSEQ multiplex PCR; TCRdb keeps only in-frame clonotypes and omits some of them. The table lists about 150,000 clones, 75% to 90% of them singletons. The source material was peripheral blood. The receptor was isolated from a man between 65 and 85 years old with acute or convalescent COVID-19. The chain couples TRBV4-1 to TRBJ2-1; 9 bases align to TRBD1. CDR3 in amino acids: CASSQDPGTGTYNEQFF. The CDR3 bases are TGCGCCAGCAGCCAAGATCCCGGGACAGGGACCTACAATGAGCAGTTCTTC.